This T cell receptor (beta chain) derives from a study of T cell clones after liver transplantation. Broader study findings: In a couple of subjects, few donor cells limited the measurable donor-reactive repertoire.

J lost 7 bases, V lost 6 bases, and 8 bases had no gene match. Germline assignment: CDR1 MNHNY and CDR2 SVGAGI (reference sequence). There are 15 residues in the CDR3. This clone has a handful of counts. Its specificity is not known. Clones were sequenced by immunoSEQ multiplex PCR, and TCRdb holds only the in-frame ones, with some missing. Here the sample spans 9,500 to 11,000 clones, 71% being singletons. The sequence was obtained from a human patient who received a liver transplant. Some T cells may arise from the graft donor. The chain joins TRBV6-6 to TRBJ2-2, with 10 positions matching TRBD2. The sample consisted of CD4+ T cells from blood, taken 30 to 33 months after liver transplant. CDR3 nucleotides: TGTGCCAGCAGCCCCGGGACTAGCGAATTCGGGGAGCTGTTTTTT. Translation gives CASSPGTSEFGELFF.